These T cell receptor beta chains were read from a single sample in a study of control samples from healthy donors and cancer patients. Sequencing was performed with immunoSEQ multiplex PCR; in TCRdb, only in-frame clones are kept and a portion is missing. The data show more than 50,000 clones, around 96% seen once. Source material: blood. These receptors were taken from a woman between 18 and 30 years old in good health. CDR3s include the opening cysteine and the closing phenylalanine or tryptophan. The D gene is left open where the match is weak. Some rows mark clone size as missing; the rest say once, few, many or name a class of expanded clone.

J gene	clone size	V gene	D gene	CDR3 DNA	CDR3 protein
TRBJ2-3	.	TRBV6-1	TRBD2	TGTGCCAGCAGTGAAATAATTGGCGGGGGGGCAGAAGATACGCAGTATTTT	CASSEIIGGGAEDTQYF
TRBJ1-2	once	TRBV30	.	TGTGCACAGGGCCCTATCTATGGCTACACCTTC	CAQGPIYGYTF
TRBJ2-6	.	TRBV9	.	TGTGCCAGCAGCCCCTCCTCTGGGGCCAACGTCCTGACTTTC	CASSPSSGANVLTF
TRBJ1-3	.	TRBV6-6	.	TGTGCCAGCAGCCGTCTAGGGATTAATGGAAACACCATATATTTT	CASSRLGINGNTIYF
TRBJ2-4	.	TRBV7-9	.	TGTGCCAGCAGCCCCCCGGGGGGGGACAGCAAAAACATTCAGTACTTC	CASSPPGGDSKNIQYF
TRBJ1-1	.	TRBV25-1	.	TGTGCCAGCACCGGTGACAGTCGCACCGAAGCTTTCTTT	CASTGDSRTEAFF
TRBJ2-7	.	TRBV5-5	.	TGTGCCAGCAGTCCTTGGCAGGGACTCTCTCTGGACGAGCAGTACTTC	CASSPWQGLSLDEQYF
TRBJ1-1	.	TRBV6-5	TRBD1	TGTGCCAGCAGGGGGACAGGCGGGGCTGAAGCTTTCTTT	CASRGTGGAEAFF
TRBJ1-6	.	TRBV9	.	TGTGCCAGCAGCAGAGGGACCGCGAGTTATAATTCACCCCTCCACTTT	CASSRGTASYNSPLHF
TRBJ2-3	.	TRBV6-5	TRBD2	TGTGCCAGCACACTAGCGGGGGGGACAGATACGCAGTATTTT	CASTLAGGTDTQYF
TRBJ1-4	.	TRBV28	TRBD1	TGTGCCAGCAGTAACCTGGACAGGGTATTTGAAAAACTGTTTTTT	CASSNLDRVFEKLFF
TRBJ1-2	.	TRBV7-2	.	TGTGCCAGCAGCTACAGAATGCGGGGGGTAGGCTATGGCTACACCTTC	CASSYRMRGVGYGYTF
TRBJ1-2	.	TRBV30	TRBD1	TGTGCCTGGAGTCCAGACAGGGGTAATGGCTACACCTTC	CAWSPDRGNGYTF
TRBJ1-2	.	TRBV3-1/TRBV3-2	.	TGTGCCAGTACCAGGGCAGGAGCGGAGCGTGGCTACACCTTC	CASTRAGAERGYTF
TRBJ1-2	.	TRBV19	.	TGTGCCAGTAGTATTTTAGAAGCGGGGAACTATGGCTACACCTTC	CASSILEAGNYGYTF
TRBJ2-7	.	TRBV25-1	.	TGTGCCAGCAGAAAGGGGGGGGGCTCCTACGAGCAGTACTTC	CASRKGGGSYEQYF
TRBJ1-2	.	TRBV27	TRBD1	TGTGCCAGCAGTCCTGACAGGGGGCAAGGCTACACCTTC	CASSPDRGQGYTF
TRBJ2-3	.	TRBV6-1	.	TGTGCCAGCAGTGAAGCGGGCCCCGCGGCAGATACGCAGTATTTT	CASSEAGPAADTQYF
TRBJ1-2	.	TRBV5-1	.	TGCGCCAGCAGCTTGGGGGGTGGAGGGCCCTATGGCTACACCTTC	CASSLGGGGPYGYTF
TRBJ1-1	.	TRBV5-1	.	TGCGCCAGCAGCCAGACGACACAGGGCATAACGACGAACACTGAAGCTTTCTTT	CASSQTTQGITTNTEAFF
TRBJ1-2	.	TRBV2	.	TGTGCCAGCAGTTCCATCAACGTCTATGGCTACACCTTC	CASSSINVYGYTF
TRBJ1-1	.	TRBV10-2	.	TGCGCCACCGGTGGCAGGGGCATGAACACTGAAGCTTTCTTT	CATGGRGMNTEAFF
TRBJ1-5	.	TRBV6-6	.	TGTGCCAGCAGAACAAGCGGGACCCAGGATCAGCCCCAGCATTTT	CASRTSGTQDQPQHF
TRBJ1-3	.	TRBV7-3	.	TGTGCCAGCAGCCCTTCTTCCGTGGGAAACACCATATATTTT	CASSPSSVGNTIYF
TRBJ1-2	.	TRBV29-1	.	TGCAGCGTCGCCCCCAGGTTTTACTATGGCTACACCTTC	CSVAPRFYYGYTF
TRBJ1-4	.	TRBV7-6	.	TGTGCCAGCAGCTTTAGACCGGACGGTAATGAAAAACTGTTTTTT	CASSFRPDGNEKLFF